Below, 25 T cell receptor beta chains from the same sample are listed, as sequenced in a study of molecular identifiers for immune sequencing clone quantification. TCRdb used MiXCR to reprocess the PCR reads, holding one entry per CDR3 protein. The top ten hold about 0.81% of the sample, which has more than 550,000 distinct CDR3 sequences, roughly 27% seen once. Sequenced input: naive CD8+ T cells from blood, with Jurkat cell RNA spiked in. Regarding subset: FACS-sorted CD8+CD4-CCR7+CD45RA+ naive T cells. These receptor sequences come from a human donor in good health. Some libraries in this study had Jurkat cell RNA spiked in.

This clonotype showed up many times. The chain carries TRBV29-1 and TRBJ2-3; a weak D match, TRBD2 (7 bases). The CDR3 is made up of 14 amino acids. Germline V gene lookup returns CDR1 SQVTM and CDR2 ANQGSEA. V lost 6 bases and J 1 base, leaving 14 bases between the germline ends. CDR3 residues: CSVEGGFGTDTQYF. The CDR3 DNA is TGCAGCGTCGAGGGGGGGTTTGGCACAGATACGCAGTATTTT.

Many counts were recorded for this clonotype. This chain connects TRBV6-5 to TRBJ2-7; 7 bases agree with TRBD2. V was clipped by 8 bases and J by 3 bases; unmatched bases: 10. The germline gives CDR1 MNHEY, CDR2 SVGAGI. CDR3 size: 14 residues. CDR3 in amino acids: CASGGSGANYEQYF. Written as DNA, the CDR3 is TGTGCCAGCGGCGGGAGCGGAGCGAACTACGAGCAGTACTTC.

The J gene is TRBJ2-5, the V gene TRBV11-2, with D maybe TRBD2 (7 bases). Trimming pared 1 base from V and 5 bases from J, leaving 17 bases between. Per germline, CDR1 SGHAT and CDR2 FQNNGV. The CDR3 sequence is 16 residues long. Here the CDR3 reads CASSLGGGRSRETQYF. The CDR3, as DNA: TGTGCCAGCAGCTTAGGGGGGGGCAGATCGCGTGAGACCCAGTACTTC.

The V call is TRBV7-6, the J call TRBJ2-3, with 13 positions matching TRBD2. Trimming removed 3 bases from V and 4 bases from J; junction bases left unmatched: 16. CDR3 length: 20 amino acids. Germline V gives CDR1 SGHVS, CDR2 FNYEAQ. CDR3 DNA: TGTGCCAGCAGCTTCACCCGGTCCTGGACTAGCGGGAGAGGGTCAGATACGCAGTATTTT. Its translation is CASSFTRSWTSGRGSDTQYF. Full variable domain (remainder filled in from reference TRBV7-6 and TRBJ2-3): GAGVSQSPRYKVTKRGQDVALRCDPISGHVSLYWYRQALGQGPEFLTYFNYEAQQDKSGLPNDRFSAERPEGSISTLTIQRTEQRDSAMYRCASSFTRSWTSGRGSDTQYFGPGTRLTVL.

As concerns this clonotype: A read error may be the cause here, since a much bigger clone is one base away. The V call is TRBV10-3, the J call TRBJ1-5, with D perhaps TRBD1 (6 bases). The CDR3 extends over 16 amino acids. The V gene's germline CDR1 is ENHRY and CDR2 SYGVKD. With 2 bases removed from V and 5 bases from J, the gap between germline ends came to 16 bases. This CDR3 is CAISEGPGHLYQPQHF. CDR3 bases: TGTGCCATCAGTGAGGGCCCGGGACATTTATATCAGCCCCAGCATTTT.

Worth noting for this clonotype: This likely comes from a read error, as the CDR3 has no conserved phenylalanine or tryptophan at its end. V usage is TRBV19 and J usage is TRBJ2-1, with 13 bases that match TRBD2. V dropped 5 bases and J dropped 4; count of bases not matched to a gene: 2. Germline CDR1 and CDR2: LNHDA and SQIVND (reference sequence). This CDR3 region has 15 residues. The CDR3 spells CASSLGLAGYNEQFI. The CDR3 coding sequence is TGTGCCAGTAGTCTGGGACTAGCGGGGTACAATGAGCAGTTCATC.

Only a few counts were recorded for this clonotype. The rearrangement links TRBV7-9 to TRBJ1-3; no reliable D call. Between the trimmed V and J ends, which lost 4 bases and 4 bases, there was a span of 14 bases. Germline CDR1 and CDR2: SEHNR and FQNEAQ (reference sequence). The CDR3 length is 15 residues. For the CDR3, the DNA is TGTGCCAGCAGCTCCATCGGACCGGAAGGAAACACCATATATTTT. As protein: CASSSIGPEGNTIYF.

To note about this clonotype: An end of the junction does not agree with germline; a read error may underlie this. V is TRBV7-7 and J is TRBJ2-3; 11 bases map to TRBD2. This CDR3 is 16 amino acids long. Germline loops: CDR1 SSHAT, CDR2 FNYEAQ (reference sequence). The CDR3, as DNA: TGTGCCAGCAGCTTAGGGACTAGCGGGCGCACAGCTACGCAGTATTTT. This sequence encodes CASSLGTSGRTATQYF.

V gene TRBV20-1 combines with J gene TRBJ2-1; TRBD2 matches at 7 bases. The CDR3 is 15 residues long. The trim removed 1 base at V and 4 bases at J, leaving 7 bases unmatched. CDR1 and CDR2 (germline): DFQATT, SNEGSKA (reference sequence). The CDR3 DNA follows: TGCAGTGCTAGAGTCTTTAGCGGGTCTTACAATGAGCAGTTCTTC. Its protein is CSARVFSGSYNEQFF.

The chain couples TRBV12-3 or TRBV12-4 to TRBJ1-2; D is unclear. The germline V and J ends were trimmed by 5 bases and 5 bases, with 12 bases remaining between them. This CDR3 is 13 amino acids long. The CDR3 sequence: CASSLQGRYGYTF. CDR3 nucleotides: TGTGCCAGCAGTCTACAAGGACGGTATGGCTACACCTTC.

This clonotype was counted once. A much larger clone differs by one base, so this may be a read error. The chain has TRBV6-2 or TRBV6-3 and TRBJ2-3; 13 bases are shared with TRBD2. Germline V CDR1 and CDR2: MNHEY, SVGEGT. V dropped 5 bases and J dropped 6; count of bases not matched to a gene: 5. The CDR3 has 15 amino acids. The CDR3 DNA sequence: TGTGCCAGCAGTCAGACTAGCGGGGGGTTGGATACGCAGTATTTT. This translates into CASSQTSGGLDTQYF.

Ten or more counts support this clonotype. The chain employs TRBV20-1 and TRBJ1-3; D not resolved. The germline V gene has CDR1 DFQATT and CDR2 SNEGSKA (reference sequence). With 0 bases removed from V and 2 bases from J, the gap between germline ends came to 8 bases. This CDR3 has 14 amino acids. CDR3 bases: TGCAGTGCTAGAGATGTAGGGCCTGGAAACACCATATATTTT. Amino acid sequence: CSARDVGPGNTIYF.

This clonotype was detected ten times or more. This chain joins TRBV19 and TRBJ2-1; D is perhaps TRBD1 (5 bases). CDR3 length: 15 amino acids. The germline gives CDR1 LNHDA, CDR2 SQIVND (reference sequence). V was pared by 1 base and J by 3 bases, with 10 bases between. CDR3 loop: CASSIGTQHYNEQFF. DNA of the CDR3: TGTGCCAGTAGTATAGGGACACAGCACTACAATGAGCAGTTCTTC.

The chain recombines TRBV12-3 or TRBV12-4 with TRBJ1-1, with D perhaps TRBD1 (5 bases). Trimming shortened V by 1 base and J by 8 bases, and 14 bases separated the two germline ends. This CDR3 has 14 residues. The CDR3 loop reads CASSLDGLDIEAFF. The CDR3 bases are TGTGCCAGCAGTTTAGACGGGTTGGACATAGAAGCTTTCTTT.

With respect to this clonotype: This clone may be a read error of a much larger clone one base away. The V gene is TRBV13, the J gene TRBJ2-3; D unresolved. Germline V gene sequence: CDR1 PRHDT, CDR2 FYEKMQ (reference sequence). The CDR3 covers 12 residues. CDR3 sequence (DNA): TGTGCCAGCAGTGACCGCTCGGATACGAAGTATTTT. Translated: CASSDRSDTKYF.

Many counts were recorded for this clonotype. V usage is TRBV5-6 and J usage is TRBJ1-1; D ambiguous. The V gene's germline CDR1 is SGHDT and CDR2 YYEEEE. The CDR3 sequence is 13 residues long. With 3 bases removed from V and 4 bases from J, the gap between germline ends came to 10 bases. The CDR3 DNA reads as TGTGCCAGCAGCTCCTCGTTGGGCACTGAAGCTTTCTTT. Protein: CASSSSLGTEAFF.

On this clonotype: This may come from a read error, since a much larger clone is one base off. This rearrangement joins TRBV20-1 to TRBJ2-7; TRBD2 matches at 8 bases. Germline V CDR1 and CDR2: DFQATT, SNEGSKA (reference sequence). The CDR3 is made up of 13 amino acids. The DNA of the CDR3 is TGCAGTGCTAGATTAGCGGGATTCTACGAGCAGTGCTTC. It is translated as CSARLAGFYEQCF.

The chain employs TRBV19 and TRBJ2-6; D uncertain. The CDR3 length is 17 residues. The V and J ends lost 0 bases and 0 bases respectively, with 9 bases between them. Germline CDR1 is LNHDA and CDR2 is SQIVND (reference sequence). DNA of the CDR3: TGTGCCAGTAGTATAGATAACACTACCTCTGGGGCCAACGTCCTGACTTTC. Protein sequence: CASSIDNTTSGANVLTF.

Comment on this clonotype: The junction departs from germline at one end; a sequencing error may be responsible. The chain links TRBV19 to TRBJ1-4; D gene uncertain. The CDR3 length is 13 residues. Germline-derived CDR1 and CDR2 are LNHDA and SQIVND (reference sequence). The CDR3 DNA is TGTGCCGGTAGTCCTGAAACGGTCGGAAAACTGTTTTTT. Amino acid sequence: CAGSPETVGKLFF.

This clonotype was picked up many times. The chain uses TRBV7-2 and TRBJ1-1; D unresolved. Germline V lookup: CDR1 SGHTA, CDR2 FQGNSA. The V end lost 1 base, the J end lost 6 bases, and 6 bases lay between the germline ends. This CDR3 has 12 residues. The CDR3 region is CASSLVQAEAFF. In DNA form, the CDR3 reads TGTGCCAGCAGCTTAGTTCAGGCTGAAGCTTTCTTT.

This chain links TRBV9 with TRBJ2-3; 7 positions match TRBD1. The CDR3 totals 16 residues. V trimming: 3 bases; J trimming: 2 bases; junction bases outside the gene matches: 9. Germline V gene lookup returns CDR1 SGDLS and CDR2 YYNGEE. The CDR3 nucleotides read TGTGCCAGCAGCGGATTGACAGGGACGTCCACAGATACGCAGTATTTT. It codes for CASSGLTGTSTDTQYF.

As to this clonotype: A much larger clonotype is one base distant, so this may be a read error. This chain links TRBV13 with TRBJ2-7, with D possibly being TRBD2 (5 bases). The CDR3 has 15 amino acids. Germline V CDR1 and CDR2: PRHDT, FYEKMQ (reference sequence). CDR3 DNA sequence: TGTGACAGCAGCCCCCGGGGTGGACTGCCTTACGAGCAGTACTTC. Its translation is CDSSPRGGLPYEQYF.

This clonotype was seen only a few times. V gene TRBV11-2 combines with J gene TRBJ2-3; 8 bases map to TRBD2. Trimming removed 0 bases from V and 2 bases from J; junction bases left unmatched: 4. Germline loops: CDR1 SGHAT, CDR2 FQNNGV. The length of the CDR3 is 16 residues. CDR3 sequence reads: CASSLEWREVTDTQYF. The CDR3 DNA is TGTGCCAGCAGCTTAGAGTGGCGGGAGGTCACAGATACGCAGTATTTT.

This clonotype has a handful of counts. The chain recombines TRBV13 with TRBJ1-2; perhaps TRBD1 as D (6 bases). Germline assignment: CDR1 PRHDT and CDR2 FYEKMQ (reference sequence). Trimming took 6 bases from V and 4 from J, leaving 12 bases between them. The CDR3 is 13 residues long. The DNA for the CDR3 is TGTGCCAGCAGTTACCAGGGGATCTATGGCTACACCTTC. Its translation is CASSYQGIYGYTF. The full variable domain, rest sourced from reference TRBV13 and TRBJ1-2, is AAGVIQSPRHLIKEKRETATLKCYPIPRHDTVYWYQQGPGQDPQFLISFYEKMQSDKGSIPDRFSAQQFSDYHSELNMSSLELGDSALYFCASSYQGIYGYTFGSGTRLTVV.

This clonotype was counted many times. An end of the junction differs from the germline gene, which may be a read error. CDR3 in amino acids: CASSQGLEHMRAF. The CDR3 DNA follows: TGCGCCAGCAGCCAAGGCTTGGAGCATATGAGGGCATTC. The chain links TRBV4-1 to TRBJ1-2; D is undetermined. The CDR3 totals 13 residues. Germline CDR1 and CDR2: MGHRA and YSYEKL.